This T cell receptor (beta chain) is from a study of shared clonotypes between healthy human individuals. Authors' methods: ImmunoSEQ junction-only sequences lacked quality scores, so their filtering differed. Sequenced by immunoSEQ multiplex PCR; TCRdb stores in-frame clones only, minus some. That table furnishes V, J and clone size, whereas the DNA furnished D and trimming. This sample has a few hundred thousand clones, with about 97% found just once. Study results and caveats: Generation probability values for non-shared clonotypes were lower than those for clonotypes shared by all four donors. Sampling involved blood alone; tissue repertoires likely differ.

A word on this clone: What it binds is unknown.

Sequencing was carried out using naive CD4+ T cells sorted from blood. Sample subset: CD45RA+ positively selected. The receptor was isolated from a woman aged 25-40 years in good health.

As DNA, the CDR3 is TGTGCCATCAGTGAGTCGGGACTAGCGACAGATACGCAGTATTTT. Residues: CAISESGLATDTQYF. This chain uses TRBV10-3 with TRBJ2-3; 10 nucleotides match TRBD2. The CDR3 sequence is 15 residues long. Germline CDR1 is ENHRY and CDR2 is SYGVKD. Trimming cost V 0 bases and J 3 bases; bases outside gene matches: 0.